A selection of T cell receptor beta chains follows, all from one sample in a study of T cell repertoires in cytomegalovirus infection. TCRdb reanalysed the reads using MiXCR and keeps one entry per CDR3 protein. The table has around 740,000 distinct CDR3 sequences, less than 40% seen once; the top ten hold 2.5% to 3.5%. Material: PBMCs. The receptor set was obtained from a human donor in good health (CMV status not recorded). Some clones in this sample may be carry-over from other donors' samples. The CDR3 runs from the conserved cysteine through the conserved F or W. A clone size is listed for some rows: how often the clone was seen (once, few, many), or a class if it is expanded.

size: .
V: TRBV12-3/TRBV12-4
J: TRBJ2-3
CDR3: CASSLRAGVTDSQYF

size: .
V: TRBV5-6
J: TRBJ1-1
CDR3: CASSLRDTGLRSEAFF

size: few
V: TRBV12-3/TRBV12-4
J: TRBJ1-2
CDR3: CASSLMETGYGYTF

size: few
V: TRBV28
J: TRBJ2-5
CDR3: CASTAAETQYF

size: few
V: TRBV7-9
J: TRBJ2-5
CDR3: CASSLVAGSGETQYF

size: .
V: TRBV7-9
J: TRBJ1-1
CDR3: CASNKVNTEAFF

size: many
V: TRBV7-6
J: TRBJ2-2
CDR3: CASSPGGRGDTGELFF

size: once
V: TRBV5-1
J: TRBJ2-4
CDR3: CASSPLDSPFQYF

size: few
V: TRBV7-6
J: TRBJ2-7
CDR3: CAGLDSAGLIDEQYF

size: many
V: TRBV7-8
J: TRBJ2-1
CDR3: CASSLAFEMGDEQFF

size: .
V: TRBV19
J: TRBJ1-5
CDR3: CASSMSQGYQPQHF

size: .
V: TRBV24-1
J: TRBJ2-3
CDR3: CATSALWADTQYF

size: few
V: TRBV28
J: TRBJ2-7
CDR3: CASKGLADPTSYEQYF

size: .
V: TRBV7-9
J: TRBJ1-4
CDR3: CASSPRGSWEKLFF

size: .
V: TRBV12-3/TRBV12-4
J: TRBJ2-2
CDR3: CASSSQKAGGAGELFF

size: .
V: TRBV14
J: TRBJ1-4
CDR3: CASSQGVRTAATNEKLFF

size: .
V: TRBV6-1
J: TRBJ1-5
CDR3: CANPAGVGHF

size: few
V: TRBV7-8
J: TRBJ1-3
CDR3: CASSLVGSGDSGNTIYF

size: few
V: TRBV7-2
J: TRBJ1-1
CDR3: CASSPPGGMNTEAFF

size: few
V: TRBV6-5
J: TRBJ1-4
CDR3: CASSYAKGLVNEKLFF

size: .
V: TRBV2
J: TRBJ2-5
CDR3: CASTTRGETQYF

size: once
V: TRBV7-6
J: TRBJ1-1
CDR3: CASTMTGNTEAFF

size: .
V: TRBV12-3/TRBV12-4
J: TRBJ1-3
CDR3: CATTRQPAGNTIYF

size: many
V: TRBV7-9
J: TRBJ2-1
CDR3: CASTLPGADEQFF

size: .
V: TRBV19
J: TRBJ1-5
CDR3: CASTRGHGNQPQHF

size: .
V: TRBV3-1
J: TRBJ1-6
CDR3: CASSPKGIGRRESPLHF

size: .
V: TRBV10-1
J: TRBJ2-1
CDR3: CASSERIRDRGLSSYNEQFF

size: .
V: TRBV12-3/TRBV12-4
J: TRBJ1-1
CDR3: CASSLDGRGNTEAFF

size: few
V: TRBV7-2
J: TRBJ2-7
CDR3: CASSQSLAPSLYEQYF

size: .
V: TRBV15
J: TRBJ1-1
CDR3: CATKQGALTEAFF

size: .
V: TRBV28
J: TRBJ1-2
CDR3: CASSAPQGWSYGYTF

size: .
V: TRBV18
J: TRBJ1-3
CDR3: CAISPPSTGNTIYF

size: .
V: TRBV5-1
J: TRBJ2-1
CDR3: CASSPTSGKAYNEQFF

size: .
V: TRBV23-1
J: TRBJ2-1
CDR3: CASSQSKSSIYNEQFF

size: few
V: TRBV12-3/TRBV12-4
J: TRBJ1-5
CDR3: CASSPSGTANQPQHF

size: once
V: TRBV29-1
J: TRBJ2-1
CDR3: CSVVGEEGLATYNEQFF

size: .
V: TRBV7-2
J: TRBJ1-6
CDR3: CASRLTSGGRLGF

size: .
V: TRBV28
J: TRBJ1-1
CDR3: CASSLFADRVTEAFF

size: many
V: TRBV7-8
J: TRBJ2-2
CDR3: CASSYGTITGELFF

size: few
V: TRBV5-4
J: TRBJ1-1
CDR3: CASSGDRGGTEAFF

size: .
V: TRBV20-1
J: TRBJ1-1
CDR3: CSANQRYENTEAFF

size: .
V: TRBV7-2
J: TRBJ1-2
CDR3: CASSFPGGASGYTF

size: .
V: TRBV20-1
J: TRBJ2-7
CDR3: CSARTSGSSGEQYF

size: .
V: TRBV19
J: TRBJ1-5
CDR3: CASASMGNQPQHF

size: .
V: TRBV12-3/TRBV12-4
J: TRBJ1-4
CDR3: CASSPRTGGFPTNEKLFF

size: few
V: TRBV20-1
J: TRBJ1-6
CDR3: CSARDQGTGSPLHF

size: .
V: TRBV28
J: TRBJ2-2
CDR3: CASSLKLAARGELFF

size: .
V: TRBV6-1
J: TRBJ1-1
CDR3: CASSSLGMNTEAFF

size: .
V: TRBV12-3/TRBV12-4
J: TRBJ1-4
CDR3: CASNPGNNEKLFF

size: few
V: TRBV14
J: TRBJ2-7
CDR3: CASSQEGWTGGAPYEQYF

size: .
V: TRBV10-3
J: TRBJ1-4
CDR3: CAIRNALGNEKLFF

size: .
V: TRBV5-8
J: TRBJ1-4
CDR3: CASSPDPYSTNEKLFF

size: .
V: TRBV9
J: TRBJ2-3
CDR3: CASSVLRSDTQYF

size: .
V: TRBV28
J: TRBJ2-2
CDR3: CASSETGANTGELFF

size: .
V: TRBV5-5
J: TRBJ1-2
CDR3: CASSLQGLGYGYTF

size: few
V: TRBV6-6
J: TRBJ2-7
CDR3: CASSYSISAGGSYEQYF

size: few
V: TRBV7-9
J: TRBJ1-1
CDR3: CASSPRDSLMNTEAFF